Listed here are 3 T cell receptor beta chains from one sample, sequenced in a study of cytomegalovirus exposure and HLA in healthy donors. Primers included in the PCR were 60 Vbeta and 13 Jbeta primers. Sequenced by immunoSEQ multiplex PCR; TCRdb stores in-frame clones only, minus some. The table lists 65,000 to 90,000 clones, roughly 75% of them singletons, with 3.5% to 5% in the top ten. Sample: PBMCs. The receptors were sampled from a man between 60 and 70 years old in good health and CMV-seronegative.

The sample holds one count of this clone. V and J are TRBV27 and TRBJ1-2; 10 positions match TRBD1. CDR1 is MNHEY, CDR2 SMNVEV, per germline (reference sequence). V gave up 3 bases and J gave up 8 bases; unmatched junction bases: 9. The CDR3 extends over 15 amino acids. CDR3 coding DNA: TGTGCCAGCAGTTTCCGAACCGGGACAGGGGCCGGCTACACCTTC. Protein sequence: CASSFRTGTGAGYTF.

V usage is TRBV4-1 and J usage is TRBJ2-2; D might be TRBD1 (5 bases). V gave up 2 bases and J gave up 7 bases, with 29 bases separating them. There are 20 residues in the CDR3. The germline V gene encodes CDR1 MGHRA and CDR2 YSYEKL. CDR3 DNA sequence: TGCGCCAGCAGCCAACCCATTAAAGGGGAAGGGGTGCGTTTCCTCGGGGAGCTGTTTTTT. As protein: CASSQPIKGEGVRFLGELFF.

The chain links TRBV6-1 to TRBJ2-3; possibly TRBD2 for D (5 bases). Germline CDR1 is MNHNS and CDR2 is SASEGT. The CDR3 extends over 15 amino acids. The V and J ends lost 5 bases and 0 bases respectively, with 12 bases between them. The CDR3 reads CASSPGGGSTDTQYF. As DNA, the CDR3 is TGTGCCAGCAGTCCTGGAGGTGGGAGCACAGATACGCAGTATTTT.